This T cell receptor beta chain was observed in a study of blood T cells in healthy people across ages. Broader study findings: Investigators viewed diversity estimates from one million T cells as underestimates, the study reported.

About this clonotype itself: Antigen specificity is unknown.

Alongside a J-beta primer mix, a sample-barcoded 5' primer served in a second PCR lasting roughly 6 to 11 cycles. Samples each returned at least 3 million CDR3-containing paired-end reads. A single record per CDR3 protein comes from TCRdb applying MiXCR to the 5' RACE reads. The sample shows about 1,800,000 distinct CDR3 sequences, 28% of them seen only once. Source material: blood. The clonotype was recovered from a woman aged 30 to 39 in good health.

The CDR3 DNA follows: TGTGCCAGCCAGACTGCGGGGGGGCTTCTCGAGCAGTACTTC. This encodes CASQTAGGLLEQYF. The chain couples TRBV25-1 to TRBJ2-4, with 9 bases aligning to TRBD2. The J call may be incorrect, as the DNA end agrees better with TRBJ2-7. Germline V lookup: CDR1 MGHDK, CDR2 SYGVNS. This CDR3 has 14 residues.